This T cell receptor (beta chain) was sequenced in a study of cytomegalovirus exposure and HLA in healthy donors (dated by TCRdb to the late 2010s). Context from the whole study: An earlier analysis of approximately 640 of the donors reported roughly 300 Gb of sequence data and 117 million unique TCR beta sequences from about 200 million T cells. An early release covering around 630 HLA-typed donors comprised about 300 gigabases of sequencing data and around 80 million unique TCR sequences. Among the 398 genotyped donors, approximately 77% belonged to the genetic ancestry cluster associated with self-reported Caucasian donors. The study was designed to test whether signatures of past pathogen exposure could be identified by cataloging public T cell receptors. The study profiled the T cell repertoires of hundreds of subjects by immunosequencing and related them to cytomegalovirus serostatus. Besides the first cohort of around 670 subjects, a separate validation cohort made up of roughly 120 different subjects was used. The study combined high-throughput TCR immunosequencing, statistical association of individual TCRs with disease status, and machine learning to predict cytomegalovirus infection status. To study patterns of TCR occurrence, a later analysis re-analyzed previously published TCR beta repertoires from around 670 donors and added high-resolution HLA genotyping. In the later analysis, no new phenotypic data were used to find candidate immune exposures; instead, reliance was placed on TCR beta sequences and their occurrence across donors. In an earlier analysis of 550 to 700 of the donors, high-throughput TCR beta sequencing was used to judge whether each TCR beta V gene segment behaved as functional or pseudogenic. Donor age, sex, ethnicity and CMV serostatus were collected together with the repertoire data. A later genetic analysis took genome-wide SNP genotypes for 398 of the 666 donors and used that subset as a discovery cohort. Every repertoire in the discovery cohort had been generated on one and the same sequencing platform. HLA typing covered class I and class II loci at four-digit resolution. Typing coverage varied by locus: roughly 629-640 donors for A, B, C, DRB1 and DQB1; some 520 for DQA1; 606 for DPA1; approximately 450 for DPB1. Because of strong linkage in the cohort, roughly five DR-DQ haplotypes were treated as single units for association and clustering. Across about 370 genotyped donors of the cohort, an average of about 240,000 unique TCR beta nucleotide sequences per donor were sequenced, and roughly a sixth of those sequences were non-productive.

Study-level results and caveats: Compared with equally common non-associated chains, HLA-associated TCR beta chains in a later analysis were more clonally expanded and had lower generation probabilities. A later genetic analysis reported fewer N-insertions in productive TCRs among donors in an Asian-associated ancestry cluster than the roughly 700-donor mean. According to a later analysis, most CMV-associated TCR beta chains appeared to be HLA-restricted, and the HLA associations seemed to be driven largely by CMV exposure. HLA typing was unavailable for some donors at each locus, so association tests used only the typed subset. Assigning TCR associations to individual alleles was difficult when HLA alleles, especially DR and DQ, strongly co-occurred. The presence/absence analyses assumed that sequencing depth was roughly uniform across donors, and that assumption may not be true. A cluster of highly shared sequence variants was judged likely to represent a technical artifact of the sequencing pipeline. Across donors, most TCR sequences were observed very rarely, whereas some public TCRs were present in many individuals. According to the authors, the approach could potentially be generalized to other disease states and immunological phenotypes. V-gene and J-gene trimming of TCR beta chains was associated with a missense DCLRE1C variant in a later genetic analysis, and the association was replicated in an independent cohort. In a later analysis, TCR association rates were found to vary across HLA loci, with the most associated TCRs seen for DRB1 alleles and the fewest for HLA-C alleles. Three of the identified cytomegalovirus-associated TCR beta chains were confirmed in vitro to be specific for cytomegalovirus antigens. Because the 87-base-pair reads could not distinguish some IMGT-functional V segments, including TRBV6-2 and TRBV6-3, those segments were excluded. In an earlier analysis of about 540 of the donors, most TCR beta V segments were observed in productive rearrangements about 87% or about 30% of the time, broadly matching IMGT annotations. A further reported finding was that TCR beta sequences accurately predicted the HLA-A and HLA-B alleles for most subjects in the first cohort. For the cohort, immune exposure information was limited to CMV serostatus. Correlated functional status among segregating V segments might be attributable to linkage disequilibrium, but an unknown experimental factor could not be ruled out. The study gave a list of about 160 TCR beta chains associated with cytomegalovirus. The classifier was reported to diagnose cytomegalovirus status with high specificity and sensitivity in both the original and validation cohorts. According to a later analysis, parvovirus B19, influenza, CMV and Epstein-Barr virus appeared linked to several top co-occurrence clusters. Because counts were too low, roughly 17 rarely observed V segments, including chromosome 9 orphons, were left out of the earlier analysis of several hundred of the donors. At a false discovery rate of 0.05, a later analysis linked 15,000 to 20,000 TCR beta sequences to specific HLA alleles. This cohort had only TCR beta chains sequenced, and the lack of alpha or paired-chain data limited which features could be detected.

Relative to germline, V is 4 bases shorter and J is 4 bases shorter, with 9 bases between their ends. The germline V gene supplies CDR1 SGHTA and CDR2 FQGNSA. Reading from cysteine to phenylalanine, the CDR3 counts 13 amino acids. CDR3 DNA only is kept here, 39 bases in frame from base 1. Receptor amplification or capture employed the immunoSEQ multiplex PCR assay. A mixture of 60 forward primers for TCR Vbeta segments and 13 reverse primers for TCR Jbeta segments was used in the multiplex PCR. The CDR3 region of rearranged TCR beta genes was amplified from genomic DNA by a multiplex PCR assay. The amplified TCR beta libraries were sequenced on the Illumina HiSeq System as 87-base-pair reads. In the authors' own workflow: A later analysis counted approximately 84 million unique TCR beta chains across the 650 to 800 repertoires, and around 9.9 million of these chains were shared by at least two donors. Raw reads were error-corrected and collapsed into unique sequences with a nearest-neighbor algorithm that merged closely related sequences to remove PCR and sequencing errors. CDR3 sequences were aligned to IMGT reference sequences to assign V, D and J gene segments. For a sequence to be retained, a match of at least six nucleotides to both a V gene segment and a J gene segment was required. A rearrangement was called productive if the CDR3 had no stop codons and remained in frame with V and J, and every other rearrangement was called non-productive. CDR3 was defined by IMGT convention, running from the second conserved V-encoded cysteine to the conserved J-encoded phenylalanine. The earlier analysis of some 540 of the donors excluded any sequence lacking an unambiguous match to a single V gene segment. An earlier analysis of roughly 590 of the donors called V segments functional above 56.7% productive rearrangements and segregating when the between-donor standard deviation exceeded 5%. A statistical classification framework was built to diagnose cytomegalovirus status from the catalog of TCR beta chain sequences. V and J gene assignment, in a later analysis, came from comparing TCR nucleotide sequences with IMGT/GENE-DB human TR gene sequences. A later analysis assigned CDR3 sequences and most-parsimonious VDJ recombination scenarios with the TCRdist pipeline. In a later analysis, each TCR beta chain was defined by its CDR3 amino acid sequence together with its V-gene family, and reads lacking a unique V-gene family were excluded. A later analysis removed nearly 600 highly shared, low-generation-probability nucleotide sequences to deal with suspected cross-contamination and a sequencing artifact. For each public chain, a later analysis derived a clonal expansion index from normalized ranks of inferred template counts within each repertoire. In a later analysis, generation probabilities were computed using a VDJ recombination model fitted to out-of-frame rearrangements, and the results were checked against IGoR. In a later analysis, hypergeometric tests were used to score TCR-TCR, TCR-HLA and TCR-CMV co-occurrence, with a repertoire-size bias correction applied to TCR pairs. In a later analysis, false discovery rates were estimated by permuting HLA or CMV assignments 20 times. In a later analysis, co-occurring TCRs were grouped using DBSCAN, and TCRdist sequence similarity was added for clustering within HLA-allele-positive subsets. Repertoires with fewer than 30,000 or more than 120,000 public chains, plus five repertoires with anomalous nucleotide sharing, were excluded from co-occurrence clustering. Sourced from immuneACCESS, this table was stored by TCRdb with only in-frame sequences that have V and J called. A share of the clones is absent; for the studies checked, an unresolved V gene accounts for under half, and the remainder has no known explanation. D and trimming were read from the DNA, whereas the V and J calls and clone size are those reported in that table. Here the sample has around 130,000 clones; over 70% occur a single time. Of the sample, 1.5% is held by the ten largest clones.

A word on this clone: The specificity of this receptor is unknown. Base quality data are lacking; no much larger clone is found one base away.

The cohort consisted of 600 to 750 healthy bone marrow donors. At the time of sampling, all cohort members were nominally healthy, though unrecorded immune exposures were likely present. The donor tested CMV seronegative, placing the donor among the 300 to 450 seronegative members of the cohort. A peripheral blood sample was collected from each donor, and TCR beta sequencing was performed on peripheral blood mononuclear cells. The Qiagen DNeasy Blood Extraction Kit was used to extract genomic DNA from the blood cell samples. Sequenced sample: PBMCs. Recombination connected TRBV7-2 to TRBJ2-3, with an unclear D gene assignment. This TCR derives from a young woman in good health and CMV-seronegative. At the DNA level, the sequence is TGTGCCAGCAGCTCATTAGTGGCAGATACGCAGTATTTT. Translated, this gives CASSSLVADTQYF.